The 26 T cell receptor beta chains listed next were all sequenced from one sample in a study of CD8 T cells in Susac syndrome. A quantity of about 0.5 to 1 ug RNA underwent reverse transcription using random hexamers. TCRdb fed the immunoSEQ multiplex PCR reads into MiXCR, producing one record per CDR3 protein. The sample consists of about 210,000 distinct CDR3 sequences, 94% of them appearing once. Specimen: CD4+ T cells from PBMCs. These receptors were taken from a human donor with Susac syndrome.

The rearrangement links TRBV12-3 or TRBV12-4 to TRBJ2-2; a weak D match, TRBD1 (6 bases). CDR3 length: 15 residues. Trimming removed 3 bases from V and 1 base from J, with 9 bases in between. CDR3 in DNA: TGTGCCAGCAGTTTGGGGGCACGGAACACCGGGGAGCTGTTTTTT. Amino acid sequence: CASSLGARNTGELFF.

The sample holds one count of this clonotype. V is TRBV20-1 and J is TRBJ2-1; 7 bases agree with TRBD1. Germline CDR1 reads DFQATT; CDR2 reads SNEGSKA (reference sequence). The CDR3 loop spans 14 amino acids. J gave up 9 bases and V 3 bases, and 11 bases lay outside the gene matches. CDR3 sequence: CSASLFLQGFEQFF. CDR3 nucleotides: TGCAGTGCTAGCCTCTTCCTACAGGGGTTTGAGCAGTTCTTC.

This chain uses TRBV3-1 with TRBJ1-4; D gene unclear. Trimming cost V 0 bases and J 5 bases, with 10 bases left between them. The CDR3 consists of 15 residues. Germline V lookup: CDR1 LGHDT, CDR2 YNNKEL (reference sequence). CDR3 in DNA: TGTGCCAGCAGCCAAGATTGGCGGCGCAATGAAAAACTGTTTTTT. This codes for CASSQDWRRNEKLFF.

The gene calls are TRBV29-1 and TRBJ2-1; D is possibly TRBD1 (6 bases). CDR3 length: 17 amino acids. The V end was cut by 5 bases, the J end by 6 bases, with 26 bases between. CDR1 is SQVTM, CDR2 ANQGSEA, per germline. This chain's CDR3 is CSVRPGAGKFSGNEQFF. The CDR3 DNA sequence: TGCAGCGTTCGTCCAGGGGCAGGGAAATTTTCAGGCAATGAGCAGTTCTTC.

The V gene is TRBV12-3 or TRBV12-4, the J gene TRBJ1-2; the D gene is possibly TRBD1 (5 bases). This CDR3 spans 14 amino acids. The V end was cut by 6 bases, the J end by 5 bases, with 16 bases between. CDR3 sequence (DNA): TGTGCCAGCAGCCGGGGACCTGCAGAGTATGGCTACACCTTC. Protein product: CASSRGPAEYGYTF.

This chain joins TRBV5-1 and TRBJ1-1; tentative D call: TRBD1 (6 bases). This CDR3 region has 16 residues. The germline CDR1 and CDR2 sequences are SGHRS and YFSETQ. The V end lost 4 bases, the J end lost 0 bases, and 16 bases lay between the germline ends. The CDR3 DNA follows: TGCGCCAGCAGCCACGGGACACACCCAATGAACACTGAAGCTTTCTTT. This sequence encodes CASSHGTHPMNTEAFF.

The V and J genes are TRBV18 and TRBJ2-2, with D possibly matching TRBD1 (5 bases). V was trimmed by 4 bases and J by 1 base, leaving 13 bases between them. CDR1 and CDR2 (germline): KGHSH, LQKENI. The length of the CDR3 is 16 residues. Here the CDR3 reads CASSQSAGMNTGELFF. The CDR3 DNA sequence: TGTGCCAGCTCACAGTCGGCAGGGATGAACACCGGGGAGCTGTTTTTT.

This chain uses TRBV19 with TRBJ1-1, with a weak D call TRBD1 (5 bases). Trimming stripped 7 bases from V and 2 bases from J, with 14 bases between. The CDR3 has 14 amino acids. In germline, CDR1 is LNHDA, CDR2 SQIVND (reference sequence). The CDR3 loop is CASTETGANTEAFF. CDR3 DNA sequence: TGTGCCAGTACCGAAACCGGGGCTAACACTGAAGCTTTCTTT.

The chain carries TRBV9 and TRBJ2-5; TRBD1 matches 7 bases. Germline assignment: CDR1 SGDLS and CDR2 YYNGEE. Trimming at V came to 3 bases and at J to 5 bases, leaving 16 bases not matched to a gene. The CDR3 is 17 residues long. The CDR3 DNA follows: TGTGCCAGCAGCGGGGGCAGTGGGACAGTACTCCACGAGACCCAGTACTTC. Amino acids: CASSGGSGTVLHETQYF.

This clonotype was seen only a few times. The chain joins TRBV6-5 to TRBJ1-5; possible D gene TRBD1, 6 bases. There are 13 residues in the CDR3. Germline CDR1 is MNHEY and CDR2 is SVGAGI. V was clipped by 5 bases and J by 4 bases, with 9 bases between them. The CDR3 region is CASSLRGNQPQHF. The DNA for the CDR3 is TGTGCCAGCAGTCTGAGGGGGAATCAGCCCCAGCATTTT.

The chain joins TRBV3-1 to TRBJ2-1; a weak D match, TRBD2 (5 bases). Trimming stripped 1 base from V and 4 bases from J, with 14 bases between. The germline CDR1 and CDR2 sequences are LGHDT and YNNKEL (reference sequence). This CDR3 region has 16 residues. The CDR3 nucleotides are TGTGCCAGCAGCCAAGGTCCAGCGGAAGGGTACAATGAGCAGTTCTTC. Amino acid sequence: CASSQGPAEGYNEQFF.

This chain connects TRBV2 to TRBJ2-2; tentative D call: TRBD1 (6 bases). V lost 6 bases, J lost 5 bases, and 19 bases lay in between. Germline-derived CDR1 and CDR2 are SNHLY and FYNNEI. The CDR3 loop spans 16 amino acids. In DNA form, the CDR3 reads TGTGCCAGCAGCCCCGATAGGGCCACAGGGACCGGGGAGCTGTTTTTT. It codes for CASSPDRATGTGELFF.

This chain links TRBV29-1 with TRBJ2-5; 7 bases are a match to TRBD2. The ends lost 7 bases at V and 7 bases at J; junction bases unmatched: 6. In germline, CDR1 is SQVTM, CDR2 ANQGSEA. This CDR3 is 11 amino acids long. The CDR3, as DNA: TGCAGCGAGTCCGGGGGGATGACCCAGTACTTC. This encodes CSESGGMTQYF.

This chain joins TRBV12-3 or TRBV12-4 and TRBJ1-6; 10 bases fit TRBD1. The CDR3 runs to 16 residues. V dropped 8 bases and J dropped 7; count of bases not matched to a gene: 11. This CDR3 is CASRHSGDRGNSPLHF. The CDR3 nucleotides are TGTGCCAGCCGTCACAGCGGGGACAGGGGAAATTCACCCCTCCACTTT.

This chain joins TRBV6-2 or TRBV6-3 and TRBJ1-1, with D perhaps TRBD1 (5 bases). The CDR3 runs 15 residues. Trimming removed 2 bases from V and 5 bases from J, with 15 bases in between. In germline, CDR1 is MNHEY, CDR2 SVGEGT. The CDR3 here is CASSYQGPLETEAFF. CDR3 nucleotides: TGTGCCAGCAGTTACCAGGGACCCTTGGAAACTGAAGCTTTCTTT.

This clonotype was detected only once. The chain combines TRBV28 with TRBJ2-1; TRBD2 agrees at 9 bases. Looked up from germline, CDR1 is MDHEN and CDR2 is SYDVKM. The CDR3 is 16 residues long. Germline trimming cut 6 bases from V and 7 bases from J; bases unmatched to any gene: 13. CDR3 loop: CASRRVGGGASNEQFF. The DNA of the CDR3 is TGTGCCAGCAGGCGTGTTGGCGGGGGGGCAAGTAATGAGCAGTTCTTC.

This chain uses TRBV4-2 with TRBJ2-7, with 12 positions matching TRBD1. The V and J ends lost 0 bases and 5 bases, in that order; junction bases with no gene match: 5. The CDR3 covers 16 residues. The germline gives CDR1 LGHNA, CDR2 YNFKEQ. The CDR3 region is CASSQDPGTGGHEQYF. CDR3 nucleotide sequence: TGTGCCAGCAGCCAAGACCCCGGGACAGGGGGCCACGAGCAGTACTTC.

The chain carries TRBV30 and TRBJ1-1; 7 nucleotides match TRBD1. V lost 0 bases and J lost 7; bases outside the gene matches: 5. The CDR3 sequence is 13 residues long. Germline-derived CDR1 and CDR2 are GTSNPN and SVGIG (reference sequence). The CDR3 here is CAWSVQGQGEAFF. Written as DNA, the CDR3 is TGTGCCTGGAGTGTACAGGGGCAGGGTGAAGCTTTCTTT.

A single count supports this clonotype. This chain links TRBV5-1 with TRBJ2-2; 9 nucleotides match TRBD1. J lost 4 bases, V lost 0 bases, and 4 bases had no gene match. The CDR3 loop spans 16 amino acids. CDR1 is SGHRS and CDR2 is YFSETQ in the germline V gene. The CDR3 loop is CASSLAGTGSTGELFF. CDR3 nucleotide sequence: TGCGCCAGCAGCTTGGCCGGGACAGGGAGCACCGGGGAGCTGTTTTTT.

There are a few counts of this clonotype. The chain employs TRBV27 and TRBJ2-1; D not resolved. V was shortened by 10 bases and J by 2 bases, with 15 bases between the two germline ends. Germline-derived CDR1 and CDR2 are MNHEY and SMNVEV (reference sequence). The CDR3 loop spans 14 amino acids. CDR3 loop: CATRLGSTYNEQFF. The CDR3 nucleotides are TGTGCCACCCGCCTAGGATCTACCTACAATGAGCAGTTCTTC.

J is TRBJ1-4 and V is TRBV12-3 or TRBV12-4; possible D gene TRBD1, 5 bases. Trimming left V 6 bases short and J 5 bases short, with 13 bases between. The CDR3 runs 14 residues. This chain's CDR3 is CASRRDPGNEKLFF. In nucleotides, the CDR3 is TGTGCCAGCAGGCGCGACCCAGGGAATGAAAAACTGTTTTTT.

This clonotype occurred once. This chain links TRBV19 with TRBJ2-3, with 9 nucleotides matching TRBD1. Germline-derived CDR1 and CDR2 are LNHDA and SQIVND (reference sequence). V shed 5 bases and J 3 bases; nucleotides not matched to a gene: 9. The CDR3 covers 16 residues. The CDR3 region is CASSGTGGGGTDTQYF. The CDR3, as DNA: TGTGCCAGTAGTGGAACAGGGGGCGGGGGAACAGATACGCAGTATTTT. Drawing the rest from reference TRBV19 and TRBJ2-3, the complete variable domain is DGGITQSPKYLFRKEGQNVTLSCEQNLNHDAMYWYRQDPGQGLRLIYYSQIVNDFQKGDIAEGYSVSREKKESFPLTVTSAQKNPTAFYLCASSGTGGGGTDTQYFGPGTRLTVL.

To note about this clonotype: An end of the junction differs from the germline gene, which may be a read error. The chain is built from TRBV20-1 and TRBJ2-7, with TRBD2 identical over 7 bases. The CDR3 runs 13 residues. Germline CDR1 reads DFQATT; CDR2 reads SNEGSKA (reference sequence). CDR3 sequence reads: CSAQVGGVYKQYF. Here the CDR3 DNA reads TGCAGTGCCCAGGTGGGGGGGGTCTACAAGCAGTACTTC.

This clonotype occurred a few times. J is TRBJ1-5 and V is TRBV6-2 or TRBV6-3; D gene unclear. Germline loops: CDR1 MNHEY, CDR2 SVGEGT. This CDR3 has 12 residues. V dropped 8 bases and J dropped 4 bases, with 9 bases sitting between them. The CDR3 DNA sequence: TGTGCCAGCGGGAGTACGAATCAGCCCCAGCATTTT. Protein: CASGSTNQPQHF.

The chain joins TRBV3-1 to TRBJ2-7; tentatively, D is TRBD1 (6 bases). CDR1 and CDR2 from the germline V gene are LGHDT and YNNKEL (reference sequence). This CDR3 comprises 16 residues. With 1 base removed from V and 3 bases from J, the gap between germline ends came to 16 bases. The CDR3 DNA reads TGTGCCAGCAGCCAAGGTCTTCCGAAGGGGGACTACGAGCAGTACTTC. The encoded protein is CASSQGLPKGDYEQYF.

The chain employs TRBV11-3 and TRBJ1-6; D is possibly TRBD1 (6 bases). Germline-derived CDR1 and CDR2 are SGHNT and YENEEA. V was cut by 0 bases and J by 7 bases, with 16 bases left in between. This CDR3 region has 17 residues. The DNA for the CDR3 is TGTGCCAGCAGCTTAGAAACCTTCTTGGGGGCCAATTCACCCCTCCACTTT. Translated, it gives CASSLETFLGANSPLHF.